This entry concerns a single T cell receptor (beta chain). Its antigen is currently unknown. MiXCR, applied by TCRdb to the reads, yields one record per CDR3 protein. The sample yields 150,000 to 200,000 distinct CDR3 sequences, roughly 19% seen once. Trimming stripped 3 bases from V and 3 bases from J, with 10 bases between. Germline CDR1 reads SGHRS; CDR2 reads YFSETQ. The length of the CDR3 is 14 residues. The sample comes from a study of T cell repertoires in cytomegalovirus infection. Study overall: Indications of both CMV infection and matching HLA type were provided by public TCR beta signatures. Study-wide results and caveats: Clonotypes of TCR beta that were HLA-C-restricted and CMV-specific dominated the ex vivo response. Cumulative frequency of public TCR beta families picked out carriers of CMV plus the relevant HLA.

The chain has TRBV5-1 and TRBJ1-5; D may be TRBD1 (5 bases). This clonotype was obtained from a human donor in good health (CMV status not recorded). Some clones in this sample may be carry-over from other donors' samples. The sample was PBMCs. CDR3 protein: CASSWDGNNQPQHF. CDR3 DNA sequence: TGCGCCAGCAGCTGGGACGGGAACAATCAGCCCCAGCATTTT.